Given below is one T cell receptor (beta chain) in context. Its antigen is undetermined. Clones were read by immunoSEQ multiplex PCR, and TCRdb kept only the in-frame ones, dropping some. Of tens of thousands of clones in the sample, about 82% were seen once. The sort gate was single viable CD3+CD4+CD8-CD45RO+ cells for memory CD4+ T cells. After thawing, CD4+ T cells were positively selected. This record belongs to a study of memory CD4+ T cells and cytomegalovirus serostatus. Study summary: This sample comes from healthy Belgian adults, under 10 CMV seropositive, roughly 22 seronegative. Study-wide points: Of 150 to 200 reported CMV TCRbeta sequences, about 70 were found in memory CD4+ repertoires.

CDR3 size: 15 residues. Trimming removed 5 bases at V and 3 bases at J, with 16 bases between. Looked up from germline, CDR1 is LGHNA and CDR2 is YSLEER. The chain recombines TRBV4-3 with TRBJ2-5; tentatively, D is TRBD2 (6 bases). The sample taken for sequencing was memory CD4+ T cells from blood. The TCR originated in an adult in good health and CMV-seronegative. This CDR3 reads CASSFRSGGEETQYF. CDR3 bases: TGCGCCAGCAGCTTTCGAAGCGGAGGGGAAGAGACCCAGTACTTC.